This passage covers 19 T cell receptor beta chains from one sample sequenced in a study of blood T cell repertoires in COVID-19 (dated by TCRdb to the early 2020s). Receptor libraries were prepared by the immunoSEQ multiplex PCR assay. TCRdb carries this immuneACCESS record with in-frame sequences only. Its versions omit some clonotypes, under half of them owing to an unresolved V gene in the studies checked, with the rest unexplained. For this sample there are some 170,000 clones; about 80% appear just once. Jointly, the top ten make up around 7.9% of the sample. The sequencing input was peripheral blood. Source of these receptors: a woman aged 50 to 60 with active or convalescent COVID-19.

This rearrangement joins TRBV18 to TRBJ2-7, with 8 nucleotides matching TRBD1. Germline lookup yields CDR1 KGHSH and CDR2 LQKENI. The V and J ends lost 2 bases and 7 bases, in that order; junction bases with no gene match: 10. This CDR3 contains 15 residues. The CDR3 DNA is TGTGCCAGCTCACCAACAAGGGACAGGCCTAGGGAGCAGTACTTC. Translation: CASSPTRDRPREQYF.

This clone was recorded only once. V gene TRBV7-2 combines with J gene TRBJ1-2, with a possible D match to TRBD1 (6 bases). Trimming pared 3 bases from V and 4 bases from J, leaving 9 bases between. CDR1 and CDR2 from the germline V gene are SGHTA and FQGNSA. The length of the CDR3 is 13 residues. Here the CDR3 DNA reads TGTGCCAGCAGCTTTCAGGGGAGCTATGGCTACACCTTC. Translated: CASSFQGSYGYTF.

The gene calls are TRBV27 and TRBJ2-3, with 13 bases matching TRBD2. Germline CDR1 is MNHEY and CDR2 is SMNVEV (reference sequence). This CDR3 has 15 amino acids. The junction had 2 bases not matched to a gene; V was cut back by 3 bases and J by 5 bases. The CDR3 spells CASSFRTSGRDTQYF. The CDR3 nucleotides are TGTGCCAGCAGTTTTCGGACTAGCGGGAGAGATACGCAGTATTTT.

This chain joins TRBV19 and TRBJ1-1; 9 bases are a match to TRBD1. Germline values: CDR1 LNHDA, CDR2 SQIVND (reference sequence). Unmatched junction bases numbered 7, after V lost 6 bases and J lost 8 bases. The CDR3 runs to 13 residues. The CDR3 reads CASSRQGTGEAFF. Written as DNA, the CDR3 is TGTGCCAGTAGCCGTCAGGGGACAGGGGAAGCTTTCTTT.

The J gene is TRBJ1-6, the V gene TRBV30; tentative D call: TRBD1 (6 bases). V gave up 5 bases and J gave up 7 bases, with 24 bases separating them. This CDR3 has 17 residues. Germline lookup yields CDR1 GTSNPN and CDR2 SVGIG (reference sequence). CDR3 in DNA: TGTGCCTGGTCCGTGGGACACCGGACAGAGGACAATTCACCCCTCCACTTT. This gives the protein CAWSVGHRTEDNSPLHF.

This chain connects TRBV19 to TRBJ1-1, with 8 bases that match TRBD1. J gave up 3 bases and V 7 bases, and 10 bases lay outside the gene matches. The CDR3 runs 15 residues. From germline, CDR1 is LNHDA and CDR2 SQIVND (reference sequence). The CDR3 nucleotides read TGTGCCAGTACCGCCGGACAGGGACGATACACTGAAGCTTTCTTT. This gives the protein CASTAGQGRYTEAFF.

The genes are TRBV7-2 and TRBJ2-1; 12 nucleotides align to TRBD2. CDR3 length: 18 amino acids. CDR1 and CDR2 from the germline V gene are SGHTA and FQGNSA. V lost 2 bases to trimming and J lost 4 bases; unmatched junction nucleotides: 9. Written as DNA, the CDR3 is TGTGCCAGCAGCTTAAGGCCCACCCTAGCGGGAGGGTACAATGAGCAGTTCTTC. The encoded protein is CASSLRPTLAGGYNEQFF.

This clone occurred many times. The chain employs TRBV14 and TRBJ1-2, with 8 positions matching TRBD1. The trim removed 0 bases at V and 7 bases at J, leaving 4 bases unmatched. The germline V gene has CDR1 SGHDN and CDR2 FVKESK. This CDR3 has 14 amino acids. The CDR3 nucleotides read TGTGCCAGCAGCCAAGACAGGGGGCAAAGTGGCTACACCTTC. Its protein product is CASSQDRGQSGYTF.

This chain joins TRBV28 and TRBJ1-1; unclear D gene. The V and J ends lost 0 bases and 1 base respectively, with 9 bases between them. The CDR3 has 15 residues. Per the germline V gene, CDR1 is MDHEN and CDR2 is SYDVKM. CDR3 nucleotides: TGTGCCAGCAGTTTATGGCGGGCAGAGAACACTGAAGCTTTCTTT. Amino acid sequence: CASSLWRAENTEAFF.

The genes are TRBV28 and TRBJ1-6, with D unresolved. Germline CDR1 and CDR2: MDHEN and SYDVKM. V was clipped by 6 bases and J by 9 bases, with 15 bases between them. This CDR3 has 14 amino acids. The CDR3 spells CASSMRRGGSPLHF. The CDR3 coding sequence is TGTGCCAGCAGCATGCGGCGGGGAGGTTCACCCCTCCACTTT.

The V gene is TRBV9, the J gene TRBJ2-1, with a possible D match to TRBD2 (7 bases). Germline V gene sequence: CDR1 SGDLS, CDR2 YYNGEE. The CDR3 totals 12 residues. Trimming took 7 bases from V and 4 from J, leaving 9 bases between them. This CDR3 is CASGGAYNEQFF. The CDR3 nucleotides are TGTGCCAGCGGGGGGGCTTACAATGAGCAGTTCTTC.

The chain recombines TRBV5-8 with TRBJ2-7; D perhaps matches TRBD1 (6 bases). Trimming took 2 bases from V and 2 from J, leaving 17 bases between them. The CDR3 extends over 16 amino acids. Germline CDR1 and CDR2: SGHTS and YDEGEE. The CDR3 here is CASSFTGTPNAYEQYF. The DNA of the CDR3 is TGTGCCAGCAGCTTTACCGGGACACCGAACGCCTACGAGCAGTACTTC. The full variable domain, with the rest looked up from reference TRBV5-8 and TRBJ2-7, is EAGVTQSPTHLIKTRGQQATLRCSPISGHTSVYWYQQALGLGLQFLLWYDEGEERNRGNFPPRFSGRQFPNYSSELNVNALELEDSALYLCASSFTGTPNAYEQYFGPGTRLTVT.

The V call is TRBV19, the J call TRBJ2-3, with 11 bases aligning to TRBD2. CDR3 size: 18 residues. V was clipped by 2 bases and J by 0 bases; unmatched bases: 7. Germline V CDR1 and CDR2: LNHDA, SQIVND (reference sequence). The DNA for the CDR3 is TGTGCCAGTAGTATAAGGGCTCTAGCGGGGGGAAGCACAGATACGCAGTATTTT. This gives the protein CASSIRALAGGSTDTQYF.

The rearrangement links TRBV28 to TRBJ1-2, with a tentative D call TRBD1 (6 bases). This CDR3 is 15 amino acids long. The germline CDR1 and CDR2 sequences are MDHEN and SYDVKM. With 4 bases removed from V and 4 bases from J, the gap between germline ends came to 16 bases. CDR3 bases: TGTGCCAGCAGTTCCCCCACAGGGTCTGGCTATGGCTACACCTTC. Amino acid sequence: CASSSPTGSGYGYTF.

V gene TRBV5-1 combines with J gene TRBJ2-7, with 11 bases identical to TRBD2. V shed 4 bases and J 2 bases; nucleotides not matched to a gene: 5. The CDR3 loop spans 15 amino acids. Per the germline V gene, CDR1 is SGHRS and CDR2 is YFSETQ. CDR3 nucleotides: TGCGCCAGCAGCCCTCTAGCGGGGGGAACCTACGAGCAGTACTTC. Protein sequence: CASSPLAGGTYEQYF.

CDR3 protein: CSASPPGGAGEETQYF. Here the CDR3 DNA reads TGCAGTGCTAGTCCCCCAGGGGGAGCGGGAGAAGAGACCCAGTACTTC. The rearrangement uses TRBV20-1 and TRBJ2-5, with D perhaps TRBD2 (8 bases). The CDR3 spans 16 residues. V gave up 3 bases and J gave up 3 bases, with 20 bases separating them. Germline CDR1 and CDR2: DFQATT and SNEGSKA (reference sequence).

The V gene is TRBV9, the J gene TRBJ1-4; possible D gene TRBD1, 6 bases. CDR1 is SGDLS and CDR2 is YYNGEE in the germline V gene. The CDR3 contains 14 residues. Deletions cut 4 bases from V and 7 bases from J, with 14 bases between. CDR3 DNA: TGTGCCAGCAGCCCTTCCGGACAGTTTGAAAAACTGTTTTTT. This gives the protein CASSPSGQFEKLFF.

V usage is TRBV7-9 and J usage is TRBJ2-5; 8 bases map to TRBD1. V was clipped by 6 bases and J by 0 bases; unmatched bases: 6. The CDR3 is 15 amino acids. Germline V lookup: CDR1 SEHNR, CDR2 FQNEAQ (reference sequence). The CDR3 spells CASSGQGSYQETQYF. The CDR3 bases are TGTGCCAGCAGTGGACAGGGCAGCTACCAAGAGACCCAGTACTTC.

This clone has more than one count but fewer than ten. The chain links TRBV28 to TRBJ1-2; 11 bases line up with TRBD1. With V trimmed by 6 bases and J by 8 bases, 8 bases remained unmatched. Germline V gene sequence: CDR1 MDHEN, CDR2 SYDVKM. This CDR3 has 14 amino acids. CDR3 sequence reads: CASSRGQGAAGYTF. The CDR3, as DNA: TGTGCCAGCAGCCGAGGACAGGGGGCAGCCGGCTACACCTTC.